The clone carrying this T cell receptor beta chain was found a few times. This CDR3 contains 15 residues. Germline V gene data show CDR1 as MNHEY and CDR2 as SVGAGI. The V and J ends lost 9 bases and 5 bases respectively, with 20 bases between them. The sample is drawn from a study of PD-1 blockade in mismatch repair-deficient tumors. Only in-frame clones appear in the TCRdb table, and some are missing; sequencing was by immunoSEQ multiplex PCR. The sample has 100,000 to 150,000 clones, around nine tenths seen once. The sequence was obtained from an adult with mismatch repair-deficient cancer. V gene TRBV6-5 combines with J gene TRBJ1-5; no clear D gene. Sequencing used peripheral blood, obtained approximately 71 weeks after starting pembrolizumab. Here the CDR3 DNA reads TGTGCCAGTGACTCGGACCTAAGCATGTATCAGCCCCAGCATTTT. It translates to CASDSDLSMYQPQHF.